The rows below give T cell receptor beta chains drawn from one sample of a study of cytomegalovirus exposure and HLA in healthy donors. TCRdb keeps only in-frame clones here, not all; method: immunoSEQ multiplex PCR. The sample features under 70,000 clones, with over 2% in its top ten. The sequencing sample was made of PBMCs. The source is a woman aged 18-29 years in good health and CMV-seronegative. Both conserved end residues are part of each CDR3. A D gene is named only where the DNA matches it firmly.

D: TRBD1; V: TRBV5-4; J: TRBJ1-1; CDR3: CASSSRTGGNTEAFF; DNA: TGTGCCAGCAGTTCTAGGACAGGGGGGAACACTGAAGCTTTCTTT
D: TRBD1; V: TRBV18; J: TRBJ2-3; CDR3: CASSPWTGTTDTQYF; DNA: TGTGCCAGCTCACCCTGGACAGGGACAACAGATACGCAGTATTTT
D: .; V: TRBV5-1; J: TRBJ1-4; CDR3: CASSFLSATNEKLFF; DNA: TGCGCCAGCAGCTTTCTTAGCGCAACTAATGAAAAACTGTTTTTT
D: TRBD2; V: TRBV5-1; J: TRBJ2-1; CDR3: CASSFIPLAGDNEQFF; DNA: TGCGCCAGCAGCTTTATCCCACTAGCGGGGGACAATGAGCAGTTCTTC
D: .; V: TRBV19; J: TRBJ1-5; CDR3: CASSEQTNQPQHF; DNA: TGTGCCAGTAGTGAACAGACAAATCAGCCCCAGCATTTT
D: TRBD1; V: TRBV5-1; J: TRBJ2-7; CDR3: CASSLRQGSYEQYF; DNA: TGCGCCAGCAGCTTGCGACAGGGCTCCTACGAGCAGTACTTC
D: TRBD1; V: TRBV30; J: TRBJ1-1; CDR3: CAWSVGGDTEAFF; DNA: TGTGCCTGGAGTGTAGGGGGCGACACTGAAGCTTTCTTT
D: .; V: TRBV4-1; J: TRBJ1-5; CDR3: CASSHRDHSNQPQHF; DNA: TGCGCCAGCAGCCACAGGGATCATAGCAATCAGCCCCAGCATTTT
D: .; V: TRBV28; J: TRBJ1-4; CDR3: CASSSSTDEATNEKLFF; DNA: TGTGCCAGCAGCTCCTCGACAGATGAGGCAACTAATGAAAAACTGTTTTTT
D: TRBD1; V: TRBV19; J: TRBJ1-5; CDR3: CASSKGTDYSNQPQHF; DNA: TGTGCCAGTAGTAAGGGGACAGATTATAGCAATCAGCCCCAGCATTTT